The rows below give T cell receptor beta chains drawn from one sample of a study of control samples from healthy donors and cancer patients. Here immunoSEQ multiplex PCR was the method, and the copy in TCRdb shows in-frame clones only, minus some. The table includes around 130,000 clones, roughly 88% detected once. Sequencing was done on a sample of blood. The origin of the receptors is a man in his forties or fifties in good health. The CDR3 runs from the conserved cysteine through the conserved F or W. The D gene is left open where the match is weak. Rows may omit the clone size; those that give it use once, few, many or a size class.

TRBV5-1	TRBD2	TRBJ2-3	17	.	TGCGCCAGCAGCTTGGGGACTAGCGGGGGCCTCACAGATACGCAGTATTTT	CASSLGTSGGLTDTQYF
TRBV21-1	.	TRBJ1-1	14	.	TGTGCCAGCAAACTCCCGCTTAGAAACACTGAAGCTTTCTTT	CASKLPLRNTEAFF
TRBV29-1	.	TRBJ1-6	14	.	TGCAGCGTTGCCTGGGGGGAGGGGAATTCACCCCTCCACTTT	CSVAWGEGNSPLHF
TRBV5-6	TRBD1	TRBJ1-2	14	.	TGTGCCAGCAGTGCGACAGGGGTTCGACATGGCTACACCTTC	CASSATGVRHGYTF
TRBV13	.	TRBJ1-1	13	.	TGTGCCAGCACCGAGGGACAGAACACTGAAGCTTTCTTT	CASTEGQNTEAFF
TRBV7-8	TRBD1	TRBJ1-1	15	few	TGTGCCAGCAGCCAAAATACAGGGGGCGGCACTGAAGCTTTCTTT	CASSQNTGGGTEAFF
TRBV18	TRBD1	TRBJ2-3	14	once	TGTGCCAGCTCACCCACAGGGGGCGTAGATACGCAGTATTTT	CASSPTGGVDTQYF
TRBV9	TRBD1	TRBJ2-1	16	.	TGTGCCAGCAGCGCCCACGGACAGGGTACCCACAATGAGCAGTTCTTC	CASSAHGQGTHNEQFF
TRBV4-1	.	TRBJ2-3	15	.	TGCGCCAGCAGCCCGCGAACCCAAAAGACAGATACGCAGTATTTT	CASSPRTQKTDTQYF
TRBV30	TRBD1	TRBJ1-1	14	.	TGTGCCTGGAGCTCCGCTGCGGACAGGGCGGTAGCTTTCTTT	CAWSSAADRAVAFF
TRBV6-5	TRBD1	TRBJ1-2	15	.	TGTGCCAGCAGTTACGGACAGGGGGTAAACTATGGCTACACCTTC	CASSYGQGVNYGYTF
TRBV7-8	TRBD1	TRBJ1-2	13	.	TGTGCCAGCAGCTTCGACAGGGGTTCTGGCTACACCTTC	CASSFDRGSGYTF
TRBV27	.	TRBJ1-1	14	.	TGTGCCAGCAGTTCCGGGGGTCCCAACACTGAAGCTTTCTTT	CASSSGGPNTEAFF
TRBV27	.	TRBJ2-7	13	.	TGTGCCAGCAGTTCAAACTCCCCTGGGGAGCAGTACTTC	CASSSNSPGEQYF
TRBV2	TRBD2	TRBJ2-1	13	.	TGTGCCAGCAAGGAGCGGGGGGGTGGTGAGCAGTTCTTC	CASKERGGGEQFF
TRBV2	TRBD1	TRBJ2-7	14	.	TGTGCCAGCACCTCGGGACAGTTGAACTACGAGCAGTACTTC	CASTSGQLNYEQYF
TRBV2	TRBD1	TRBJ1-5	15	.	TGTGCCAGCATGGGGCGACAGGGGTACAATCAGCCCCAGCATTTT	CASMGRQGYNQPQHF
TRBV24-1	.	TRBJ1-5	14	few	TGTGCCACCAGTGATTACCAGAGCAATCAGCCCCAGCATTTT	CATSDYQSNQPQHF
TRBV7-3	.	TRBJ2-1	12	.	TGTGCCAGCAGCTTAGGGAACAATGAGCAGTTCTTC	CASSLGNNEQFF
TRBV30	.	TRBJ2-1	12	.	TGTGCCTGGAGTGCACTAGGAAAGCCCGGGTTCTTC	CAWSALGKPGFF
TRBV19	TRBD2	TRBJ2-1	13	.	TGTGCCAGCGGGCGCGGGGGTATGAATGAGCAGTTCTTC	CASGRGGMNEQFF
TRBV2	TRBD1	TRBJ2-5	15	.	TGTGCCAGCAGTCCAAACAGGGGGCGCAAAGAGACCCAGTACTTC	CASSPNRGRKETQYF
TRBV9	.	TRBJ2-2	14	.	TGTGCCAGCAGCGTAGTGCCAGGGTCCGGGGAGCTGTTTTTT	CASSVVPGSGELFF
TRBV10-3	TRBD1	TRBJ1-1	13	.	TGTGCCACCGCAGGGACAGGGAACACTGAAGCTTTCTTT	CATAGTGNTEAFF
TRBV5-4	.	TRBJ2-7	14	.	TGTGCCAGCAGCTTGGGCACTCTACTGGAGGAGCAGTACTTC	CASSLGTLLEEQYF
TRBV10-3	.	TRBJ1-2	12	.	TGTGCCATCAGAGGGACTTTGGGCGGCTACACCTTC	CAIRGTLGGYTF
TRBV7-8	.	TRBJ2-1	12	.	TGTGCCAGCAGCTTAATTCGTCGCGAGCAGTTCTTC	CASSLIRREQFF
TRBV10-2	TRBD1	TRBJ2-4	18	once	TGCGCCAGCAGCCGGACAGGGGGCGATGGAAGAGCCAAAAACATTCAGTACTTC	CASSRTGGDGRAKNIQYF
TRBV18	.	TRBJ1-4	13	.	TGTGCCAGCGCAAGGGAGATGGATGAAAAACTGTTTTTT	CASAREMDEKLFF
TRBV28	.	TRBJ2-5	11	.	TGTGCCAGCAGTTTTGTGGGGACCCAGTACTTC	CASSFVGTQYF
TRBV7-9	.	TRBJ1-5	15	.	TGTGCCAGCAGCTTATGGGCAGGGGTAAATCAGCCCCAGCATTTT	CASSLWAGVNQPQHF
TRBV10-1	TRBD2	TRBJ2-1	16	once	TGCGCCAGCAGTGATACAGCGGGGGGCCTGTCGGATGAGCAGTTCTTC	CASSDTAGGLSDEQFF
TRBV11-1	.	TRBJ1-1	16	once	TGTGCCAGCAGCTCCCAGGTCGGAGGGCGGGGCACTGAAGCTTTCTTT	CASSSQVGGRGTEAFF
TRBV6-5	.	TRBJ1-5	12	.	TGTGCCAGCCGAACCTTCAATCAGCCCCAGCATTTT	CASRTFNQPQHF
TRBV19	TRBD1	TRBJ1-2	15	.	TGTGCCAGTAGTATAGGCGGCAGGGGGCAATACGGCTACACCTTC	CASSIGGRGQYGYTF
TRBV18	.	TRBJ2-5	12	.	TGTGCCAGCTCTCGGATAGCAGAGACCCAGTACTTC	CASSRIAETQYF
TRBV6-6	.	TRBJ1-6	13	few	TGTGCCAGCAGTTACGGCTATAATTCACCCCTCCACTTT	CASSYGYNSPLHF
TRBV12-3/TRBV12-4	.	TRBJ1-5	13	.	TGTGCCAGCAGTAGTCAATCCCGGCAGCCCCAGCATTTT	CASSSQSRQPQHF
TRBV10-1	.	TRBJ2-3	16	.	TGCGCCAGCAGTGACCCGGACACCCCTAGCACAGATACGCAGTATTTT	CASSDPDTPSTDTQYF
TRBV11-2	.	TRBJ1-6	12	.	TGTGCCAGCAGCTCCACACTATCACCCCTCCACTTT	CASSSTLSPLHF
TRBV5-1	TRBD1	TRBJ2-3	16	.	TGCGCCAGCAGCGGGGGACAGGTCACGCGCACAGATACGCAGTATTTT	CASSGGQVTRTDTQYF
TRBV29-1	.	TRBJ2-2	10	.	TGCAGCGCGTACACCGGGGAGCTGTTTTTT	CSAYTGELFF
TRBV15	TRBD1	TRBJ1-1	17	.	TGTGCCACCAGCAGAGTGGCATGGGACAGGCTGAACACTGAAGCTTTCTTT	CATSRVAWDRLNTEAFF
TRBV6-5	TRBD2	TRBJ2-7	16	.	TGTGCCAGCAGTTACTCGACTAGCGGGAACTCCTACGAGCAGTACTTC	CASSYSTSGNSYEQYF
TRBV27	.	TRBJ2-7	11	.	TGTGCCAGCAGTTTCCGCAACGAGCAGTACTTC	CASSFRNEQYF
TRBV3-1/TRBV3-2	TRBD2	TRBJ2-3	16	.	TGTGCCAGCAGACAAAACTACGGGGGGAGGTCAGATACGCAGTATTTT	CASRQNYGGRSDTQYF
TRBV28	.	TRBJ1-4	18	once	TGTGCCAGCAGTTTATCAAGGACAGCTGGTTGGGTAGGTGAAAAACTGTTTTTT	CASSLSRTAGWVGEKLFF
TRBV27	TRBD2	TRBJ2-3	15	.	TGTGCCAGCAGTTTTAGCGGGGGGGCCTCAGATACGCAGTATTTT	CASSFSGGASDTQYF
TRBV7-3	TRBD2	TRBJ2-3	15	.	TGTGCCAGCAGCTTATTGAGCGGGGTCACAGATACGCAGTATTTT	CASSLLSGVTDTQYF
TRBV3-1/TRBV3-2	.	TRBJ1-6	16	.	TGTGCCAGCAGCCAAGATGGGGGGTTCTATAATTCACCCCTCCACTTT	CASSQDGGFYNSPLHF
TRBV9	.	TRBJ2-3	14	.	TGTGCCAGCAGCGTAGTAGGTTGGTCAGATACGCAGTATTTT	CASSVVGWSDTQYF
TRBV5-4	.	TRBJ2-7	17	.	TGTGCCAGCAGTTCGAGGGACTTCCAGACCCTACCCTACGAGCAGTACTTC	CASSSRDFQTLPYEQYF
TRBV27	TRBD1	TRBJ2-1	15	.	TGTGCCAGCAGTATCGGGACAGGGAACTACAATGAGCAGTTCTTC	CASSIGTGNYNEQFF
TRBV6-2/TRBV6-3	.	TRBJ1-5	14	once	TGTGCCAGCAGCCGCAGGGTCGGCAATCAGCCCCAGCATTTT	CASSRRVGNQPQHF